Listed here are 3 T cell receptor beta chains from one sample, sequenced in a study of blood T cell repertoires in COVID-19. Sequenced by immunoSEQ multiplex PCR; TCRdb stores in-frame clones only, minus some. Of roughly 430,000 clones in the sample, approximately 88% were seen once. Sequencing input: PBMCs or T cells enriched from blood (not recorded which). The source of these receptors is a middle-aged woman with acute COVID-19.

This rearrangement joins TRBV7-2 to TRBJ2-2, with TRBD2 matching 8 bases. V shed 6 bases, J shed 9 bases, and the junction held 15 bases outside the gene matches. The germline V gene has CDR1 SGHTA and CDR2 FQGNSA. The CDR3 has 16 residues. The CDR3 reads CASSPISGGGGWELFF. CDR3 sequence (DNA): TGTGCCAGCAGTCCAATCAGCGGGGGTGGGGGCTGGGAGCTGTTTTTT. Full variable domain (missing parts from reference TRBV7-2 and TRBJ2-2): GAGVSQSPSNKVTEKGKDVELRCDPISGHTALYWYRQSLGQGLEFLIYFQGNSAPDKSGLPSDRFSAERTGGSVSTLTIQRTQQEDSAVYLCASSPISGGGGWELFFGEGSRLTVL.

The V and J genes are TRBV24-1 and TRBJ2-3; 10 bases agree with TRBD2. The CDR3 consists of 16 residues. CDR1 KGHDR and CDR2 SFDVKD come from the germline V gene. J was trimmed by 5 bases and V by 4 bases; bases with no gene match: 8. The CDR3 region is CATSDTGTSDQDTQYF. The CDR3 DNA reads TGTGCCACCAGTGACACCGGGACTAGCGATCAAGATACGCAGTATTTT.

This clone appeared once. V usage is TRBV27 and J usage is TRBJ2-3, with D possibly being TRBD1 (6 bases). The length of the CDR3 is 16 residues. The germline gives CDR1 MNHEY, CDR2 SMNVEV (reference sequence). Trimming took 5 bases from V and 4 from J, leaving 19 bases between them. CDR3 residues: CASSLDSSLVADTQYF. CDR3 DNA sequence: TGTGCCAGCAGTCTGGACAGTAGTCTAGTCGCAGATACGCAGTATTTT.